Listed below are T cell receptor beta chains from one sample, sequenced in a study of cytomegalovirus exposure and HLA in healthy donors. Libraries were prepared by immunoSEQ multiplex PCR; TCRdb keeps only in-frame clonotypes and omits some of them. The repertoire includes more than 90,000 clones, approximately 78% of them detected once, and 22% sits in the top ten. The sequenced material came from PBMCs. These receptors all stem from a man younger than 45 in good health and CMV-seropositive. The CDR3 runs from the conserved cysteine through the conserved F or W. Each record gives: D gene, V gene, clone size, J gene, CDR3 DNA, CDR3 protein. D genes are given only for firm matches. Clone size appears in some rows only: once, few, many, or a class for an expanded clone.

d_call: TRBD2
v_call: TRBV4-1
clone_size: -
j_call: TRBJ2-3
cdr3_nt: TGCGCCAGCAGCCAGAGGAGCGGGGGAACGACAGATACGCAGTATTTT
cdr3_aa: CASSQRSGGTTDTQYF

d_call: -
v_call: TRBV19
clone_size: -
j_call: TRBJ2-1
cdr3_nt: TGTGGCCTTGCCGGGACACACTACAATGAGCAGTTCTTC
cdr3_aa: CGLAGTHYNEQFF

d_call: -
v_call: TRBV28
clone_size: -
j_call: TRBJ2-3
cdr3_nt: TGTGCCAGCAGCACAGTCCCAGATACGCAGTATTTT
cdr3_aa: CASSTVPDTQYF

d_call: -
v_call: TRBV5-1
clone_size: -
j_call: TRBJ2-3
cdr3_nt: TGCGCCAGCAGCTTGGCCGCAGGCACAGATACGCAGTATTTT
cdr3_aa: CASSLAAGTDTQYF

d_call: -
v_call: TRBV6-1
clone_size: -
j_call: TRBJ1-6
cdr3_nt: TGTGCCAGCAGTGTACCTAAGACAGGAAGAAATTCACCCCTCCACTTT
cdr3_aa: CASSVPKTGRNSPLHF

d_call: TRBD2
v_call: TRBV4-2
clone_size: -
j_call: TRBJ2-1
cdr3_nt: TGTGCCAGCAGCCGCCTTATGGGGGAGGGCCGCGATGAGCAGTTCTTC
cdr3_aa: CASSRLMGEGRDEQFF

d_call: -
v_call: TRBV2
clone_size: -
j_call: TRBJ2-7
cdr3_nt: TGTGCCAGCAGTGAAGGGACACCAGGCGAGCAGTACTTC
cdr3_aa: CASSEGTPGEQYF

d_call: TRBD2
v_call: TRBV11-2
clone_size: once
j_call: TRBJ2-2
cdr3_nt: TGTGCCAGCAGCGCGGGGGGGCTAGCGGGAGGGACCGGGGAGCTGTTTTTT
cdr3_aa: CASSAGGLAGGTGELFF

d_call: -
v_call: TRBV2
clone_size: -
j_call: TRBJ1-1
cdr3_nt: TGTGCCAGCAGTCGACAGAGCACTGAAGCTTTCTTT
cdr3_aa: CASSRQSTEAFF

d_call: TRBD1
v_call: TRBV5-4
clone_size: -
j_call: TRBJ1-4
cdr3_nt: TGTGCCAGCAGCTTACAGGGGCGCACTAATGAAAAACTGTTTTTT
cdr3_aa: CASSLQGRTNEKLFF

d_call: -
v_call: TRBV6-5
clone_size: -
j_call: TRBJ2-3
cdr3_nt: TGTGCCAGCAGGGGAGTGGACGATTTCACAGATACGCAGTATTTT
cdr3_aa: CASRGVDDFTDTQYF

d_call: TRBD1
v_call: TRBV10-2
clone_size: once
j_call: TRBJ1-5
cdr3_nt: TGCGCCAGCGGCAACAGGGGGCTAAGCAATCAGCCCCAGCATTTT
cdr3_aa: CASGNRGLSNQPQHF

d_call: -
v_call: TRBV19
clone_size: -
j_call: TRBJ2-3
cdr3_nt: TGTGCCACCGGACAGAGCACAGATACGCAGTATTTT
cdr3_aa: CATGQSTDTQYF

d_call: TRBD1
v_call: TRBV5-4
clone_size: -
j_call: TRBJ1-2
cdr3_nt: TGTGCCAGCAGCAAACCGGGACAGGGGTTTGGCTACACCTTC
cdr3_aa: CASSKPGQGFGYTF

d_call: -
v_call: TRBV21-1
clone_size: -
j_call: TRBJ1-1
cdr3_nt: TGTGCCAGCAGCAAACCGGTGTGGGAAGCTTTCTTT
cdr3_aa: CASSKPVWEAFF

d_call: -
v_call: TRBV6-6
clone_size: -
j_call: TRBJ1-2
cdr3_nt: TGTGCCAGCAGTGCCGACGGGTTCGATGGCTACACCTTC
cdr3_aa: CASSADGFDGYTF

d_call: TRBD2
v_call: TRBV10-2
clone_size: once
j_call: TRBJ2-2
cdr3_nt: TGCGCCAGCCTCCCAACAGGAGCGGGGGTTCCTACCGGGGAGCTGTTTTTT
cdr3_aa: CASLPTGAGVPTGELFF

d_call: -
v_call: TRBV11-2
clone_size: few
j_call: TRBJ1-2
cdr3_nt: TGTGCCAGCAGCTTCCGAGATGGCTACACCTTC
cdr3_aa: CASSFRDGYTF

d_call: -
v_call: TRBV7-2
clone_size: -
j_call: TRBJ1-2
cdr3_nt: TGTGCCAGCAGCCAGACAGAGAGTGGCTACACCTTC
cdr3_aa: CASSQTESGYTF

d_call: -
v_call: TRBV2
clone_size: -
j_call: TRBJ1-4
cdr3_nt: TGTGCCAGCAGTGACGTGGGAGGGGATGAAAAACTGTTTTTT
cdr3_aa: CASSDVGGDEKLFF

d_call: -
v_call: TRBV2
clone_size: -
j_call: TRBJ2-7
cdr3_nt: TGTGCCAGCAAAACAGGGTTTTCCTACGAGCAGTACTTC
cdr3_aa: CASKTGFSYEQYF

d_call: -
v_call: TRBV5-4
clone_size: -
j_call: TRBJ1-6
cdr3_nt: TGTGCCAGCAGCTTTGGGGCCCCAGGGGAAAATTCACCCCTCCACTTT
cdr3_aa: CASSFGAPGENSPLHF

d_call: TRBD1
v_call: TRBV6-4
clone_size: -
j_call: TRBJ1-5
cdr3_nt: TGTGCCAGCAGTTGCCGGGACAGGGAGGGCAATCAGCCCCAGCATTTT
cdr3_aa: CASSCRDREGNQPQHF

d_call: -
v_call: TRBV5-1
clone_size: few
j_call: TRBJ2-1
cdr3_nt: TGCGCCAGCACCTTGCAACCAGGACAGTACAATGAGCAGTTCTTC
cdr3_aa: CASTLQPGQYNEQFF

d_call: -
v_call: TRBV4-1
clone_size: -
j_call: TRBJ1-2
cdr3_nt: TGCGCCAGCAGCCCCTTGGGGCGGAACGACTATGGCTACACCTTC
cdr3_aa: CASSPLGRNDYGYTF

d_call: TRBD1
v_call: TRBV5-4
clone_size: -
j_call: TRBJ1-2
cdr3_nt: TGTGCCAGCACCATTGACAGGGTAGGCTACACCTTC
cdr3_aa: CASTIDRVGYTF

d_call: -
v_call: TRBV5-5
clone_size: -
j_call: TRBJ1-5
cdr3_nt: TGTGCCAGCAGCTTGGAGTTTTCGGGGGGACCCCATCAGCCCCAGCATTTT
cdr3_aa: CASSLEFSGGPHQPQHF

d_call: -
v_call: TRBV30
clone_size: -
j_call: TRBJ1-2
cdr3_nt: TGTGCCTGGATAGGAGGACTTCTCTATGGCTACACCTTC
cdr3_aa: CAWIGGLLYGYTF

d_call: TRBD2
v_call: TRBV10-2
clone_size: -
j_call: TRBJ2-3
cdr3_nt: TGCGCCAGCAGTGAGGGGACTAGCGGACGCACAGATACGCAGTATTTT
cdr3_aa: CASSEGTSGRTDTQYF

d_call: TRBD1
v_call: TRBV9
clone_size: -
j_call: TRBJ1-1
cdr3_nt: TGTGCCAGCAGCGTAGGGACAGGGGCCACTGAAGCTTTCTTT
cdr3_aa: CASSVGTGATEAFF

d_call: TRBD1
v_call: TRBV10-3
clone_size: -
j_call: TRBJ2-7
cdr3_nt: TGTGCCATCAGTCCACAGGGGGCTGTTTACGAGCAGTACTTC
cdr3_aa: CAISPQGAVYEQYF

d_call: TRBD1
v_call: TRBV5-4
clone_size: -
j_call: TRBJ2-7
cdr3_nt: TGTGCCAGCAGCTTGGCCGGGACAGGAGCCTACGAGCAGTACTTC
cdr3_aa: CASSLAGTGAYEQYF

d_call: -
v_call: TRBV2
clone_size: -
j_call: TRBJ2-1
cdr3_nt: TGTGCCAGCAGTACAGGACGGCACAATGAGCAGTTCTTC
cdr3_aa: CASSTGRHNEQFF

d_call: -
v_call: TRBV18
clone_size: -
j_call: TRBJ2-5
cdr3_nt: TGTGCCAGCTCACCACCGTCAGTCCAAGAGACCCAGTACTTC
cdr3_aa: CASSPPSVQETQYF

d_call: -
v_call: TRBV19
clone_size: -
j_call: TRBJ2-2
cdr3_nt: TGTGCCAGTAGGACCGGGGGTCCGAACACCGGGGAGCTGTTTTTT
cdr3_aa: CASRTGGPNTGELFF

d_call: -
v_call: TRBV29-1
clone_size: -
j_call: TRBJ2-3
cdr3_nt: TGCAGCGTTGAAGGATGGCGCGGGACAGATACGCAGTATTTT
cdr3_aa: CSVEGWRGTDTQYF

d_call: -
v_call: TRBV2
clone_size: once
j_call: TRBJ2-3
cdr3_nt: TGTGCCAGCAGTGAAAGGGGGGGGTCGCAGTATTTT
cdr3_aa: CASSERGGSQYF